Detailed here is one TCR beta chain. What it binds is unknown. V was clipped by 4 bases and J by 1 base, with 4 bases between them. The CDR3 loop spans 13 amino acids. CDR1 and CDR2 (germline): LNHDA, SQIVND (reference sequence). Primers for the PCR totalled 60 Vbeta and 13 Jbeta. The data were produced by immunoSEQ multiplex PCR, yet TCRdb's version contains in-frame clones alone and is incomplete. The sample has 180,000 or so clones; around three quarters are singletons. The entry originates in a study of cytomegalovirus exposure and HLA in healthy donors. Study at large: Of the donors genotyped, about 410 in all, about 80% fell in the Caucasian-associated ancestry cluster.

Study-level results: Follow-up analysis seemed to connect common viral pathogens with several of the most significant clusters identified. Later on, an analysis tied about 17,000 TCR beta sequences to HLA alleles at 0.05 false discovery rate. Upon later analysis, HLA-associated TCR beta chains proved more clonally expanded than other, equally common chains.

This TCR derives from a woman aged 50 to 65 in good health and CMV-seronegative. V is TRBV19 and J is TRBJ2-2; D uncertain. Material: PBMCs. The CDR3 DNA follows: TGTGCCAGTAGTAGGCAGAACACCGGGGAGCTGTTTTTT. Its translation: CASSRQNTGELFF.